These 32 T cell receptor beta chains came from one sample sequenced in a study of blood T cell repertoires in COVID-19. Assay used: immunoSEQ multiplex PCR; TCRdb lists only in-frame clones, some missing. Of some 170,000 clones listed, around 80% were seen once; the top ten hold roughly 8.6%. Sequenced input: peripheral blood. These receptors were obtained from a man in his sixties with acute or convalescent COVID-19.

This chain connects TRBV30 to TRBJ2-1; the match to TRBD1 covers 12 bases. The V gene's germline CDR1 is GTSNPN and CDR2 SVGIG (reference sequence). This CDR3 has 15 amino acids. V lost 5 bases and J lost 9; bases outside the gene matches: 11. This CDR3 is CAWYPGTGGKGEQFF. CDR3 coding DNA: TGTGCCTGGTACCCCGGGACAGGGGGCAAGGGTGAGCAGTTCTTC.

The chain combines TRBV6-4 with TRBJ1-6, with a tentative D call TRBD1 (6 bases). V was pared by 6 bases and J by 11 bases, with 14 bases between. CDR1 MRHNA and CDR2 SNTAGT come from the germline V gene. The CDR3 covers 13 residues. The CDR3 loop reads CASRARTETPLHF. CDR3 in DNA: TGTGCCAGCAGGGCCCGGACAGAGACACCCCTCCACTTT.

The chain carries TRBV5-1 and TRBJ2-1, with 8 positions matching TRBD1. The ends lost 4 bases at V and 2 bases at J; junction bases unmatched: 8. The CDR3 consists of 16 residues. Germline V lookup: CDR1 SGHRS, CDR2 YFSETQ. This chain's CDR3 is CASSRTGLGTYNEQFF. The DNA of the CDR3 is TGCGCCAGCAGCCGGACAGGGCTAGGTACCTACAATGAGCAGTTCTTC.

The chain couples TRBV5-5 to TRBJ2-2, with D hard to call. The CDR3 sequence is 14 residues long. Per the germline V gene, CDR1 is SGHKS and CDR2 is YYEKEE (reference sequence). The V end lost 1 base, the J end lost 8 bases, and 12 bases lay between the germline ends. CDR3 loop: CASSLLAPRGELFF. CDR3 in DNA: TGTGCCAGCAGCTTGCTCGCCCCGAGGGGGGAGCTGTTTTTT.

The chain employs TRBV27 and TRBJ2-2; 9 bases match TRBD2. The V gene's germline CDR1 is MNHEY and CDR2 SMNVEV (reference sequence). V lost 5 bases to trimming and J lost 0 bases; unmatched junction nucleotides: 19. CDR3 length: 21 residues. In nucleotides, the CDR3 is TGTGCCAGCAGTCCGTCCGGATCGAGCGGGGGGTCGGCTGCGAACACCGGGGAGCTGTTTTTT. The encoded protein is CASSPSGSSGGSAANTGELFF.

The chain combines TRBV2 with TRBJ2-1; 7 bases are a match to TRBD1. The junction had 6 bases not matched to a gene; V was cut back by 6 bases and J by 4 bases. This CDR3 is built from 14 residues. Germline V CDR1 and CDR2: SNHLY, FYNNEI. The CDR3 DNA follows: TGTGCCAGCAGCGAGAGGACAGGTTACAATGAGCAGTTCTTC. Amino acid sequence: CASSERTGYNEQFF.

The table lists this clone with many counts. V gene TRBV11-2 combines with J gene TRBJ2-7; 11 nucleotides line up with TRBD2. Germline V gene data show CDR1 as SGHAT and CDR2 as FQNNGV. The CDR3 extends over 17 amino acids. Trimming took 1 base from V and 3 from J; bases not matched to a gene: 8. The CDR3 reads CASSLGPLTSGVYEQYF. The CDR3 region has the DNA TGTGCCAGCAGCTTAGGACCCCTGACTAGCGGGGTCTACGAGCAGTACTTC.

The chain joins TRBV7-9 to TRBJ2-5, with D unresolved. Trimming took off 5 bases at V and 1 base at J, with 11 bases between the two ends. This CDR3 is 14 amino acids long. In germline, CDR1 is SEHNR, CDR2 FQNEAQ (reference sequence). CDR3 coding DNA: TGTGCCAGCAGCCCCCTGGCAGTCCAAGAGACCCAGTACTTC. As protein: CASSPLAVQETQYF. The full variable domain, its missing parts supplied by reference TRBV7-9 and TRBJ2-5, is DTGVSQNPRHKITKRGQNVTFRCDPISEHNRLYWYRQTLGQGPEFLTYFQNEAQLEKSRLLSDRFSAERPKGSFSTLEIQRTEQGDSAMYLCASSPLAVQETQYFGPGTRLLVL.

This clone was counted only a few times. The chain combines TRBV7-6 with TRBJ1-6; D perhaps matches TRBD1 (6 bases). Between the trimmed V and J ends, which lost 5 bases and 3 bases, there was a span of 11 bases. Per germline, CDR1 SGHVS and CDR2 FNYEAQ. The CDR3 runs to 15 residues. CDR3: CASSLYRDYNSPLHF. In DNA, the CDR3 is TGTGCCAGCAGCCTTTACAGGGACTATAATTCACCCCTCCACTTT.

This clone was seen a single time. V is TRBV6-4 and J is TRBJ1-1, with D maybe TRBD1 (5 bases). The CDR3 contains 15 residues. Germline values: CDR1 MRHNA, CDR2 SNTAGT. V was shortened by 7 bases and J by 4 bases, with 19 bases between the two germline ends. The CDR3 DNA sequence: TGTGCCAGCAAACAGGAGGGCCAGTCAGGCACTGAAGCTTTCTTT. This gives the protein CASKQEGQSGTEAFF.

The chain carries TRBV7-2 and TRBJ2-5; D might be TRBD1 (5 bases). CDR1 is SGHTA and CDR2 is FQGNSA in the germline V gene. The CDR3 has 15 residues. V was clipped by 1 base and J by 0 bases, with 9 bases between them. The CDR3 DNA is TGTGCCAGCAGCTTAGGTCGACAGTACCAAGAGACCCAGTACTTC. It encodes CASSLGRQYQETQYF.

The V call is TRBV19, the J call TRBJ2-7; D unresolved. Germline CDR1 and CDR2: LNHDA and SQIVND (reference sequence). V lost 2 bases and J 3 bases, leaving 5 bases between the germline ends. The CDR3 consists of 12 residues. The CDR3 spells CASSISGYEQYF. The CDR3 nucleotides read TGTGCCAGTAGTATATCGGGCTACGAGCAGTACTTC.

V gene TRBV5-1 combines with J gene TRBJ1-2; D gene uncertain. Trimming took 7 bases from V and 8 from J, leaving 12 bases between them. CDR1 and CDR2 (germline): SGHRS, YFSETQ. The CDR3 consists of 11 residues. CDR3 sequence: CASSREGGYTF. In DNA form, the CDR3 reads TGCGCCAGCTCCCGGGAGGGAGGCTACACCTTC. The whole variable domain, filled in from reference TRBV5-1 and TRBJ1-2, reads KAGVTQTPRYLIKTRGQQVTLSCSPISGHRSVSWYQQTPGQGLQFLFEYFSETQRNKGNFPGRFSGRQFSNSRSEMNVSTLELGDSALYLCASSREGGYTFGSGTRLTVV.

The chain couples TRBV12-3 or TRBV12-4 to TRBJ2-7; TRBD1 might be the D (5 bases). The CDR3 is 12 residues long. The ends were cut back, 5 bases at V and 6 bases at J, with 11 bases in the middle. In DNA form, the CDR3 reads TGTGCCAGCAGTCCCCAGGGTCCCGAGCAGTACTTC. Its translation is CASSPQGPEQYF.

The chain employs TRBV5-1 and TRBJ1-1; 9 bases map to TRBD1. V shed 1 base and J 7 bases; nucleotides not matched to a gene: 11. The CDR3 has 16 residues. Germline V gene sequence: CDR1 SGHRS, CDR2 YFSETQ. CDR3 loop: CASSLLGPGQGDEAFF. As DNA, the CDR3 is TGCGCCAGCAGCTTGTTGGGGCCGGGACAGGGAGATGAAGCTTTCTTT.

The gene calls are TRBV2 and TRBJ1-1, with D maybe TRBD1 (5 bases). The CDR3 runs 13 residues. The germline V gene has CDR1 SNHLY and CDR2 FYNNEI. Trimming cost V 7 bases and J 6 bases, with 15 bases left between them. CDR3 protein: CASTYAGVAEAFF. CDR3 nucleotides: TGTGCCAGCACCTACGCGGGGGTCGCTGAAGCTTTCTTT. The complete variable domain, with remaining parts taken from reference TRBV2 and TRBJ1-1, reads EPEVTQTPSHQVTQMGQEVILRCVPISNHLYFYWYRQILGQKVEFLVSFYNNEISEKSEIFDDQFSVERPDGSNFTLKIRSTKLEDSAMYFCASTYAGVAEAFFGQGTRLTVV.

The chain links TRBV6-4 to TRBJ2-2, with D maybe TRBD2 (5 bases). Trimming stripped 6 bases from V and 5 bases from J, with 10 bases between. Germline V gene data show CDR1 as MRHNA and CDR2 as SNTAGT. This CDR3 region has 13 residues. Here the CDR3 DNA reads TGTGCCAGCAGCCGGGGTTTAACCGGGGAGCTGTTTTTT. Amino acid sequence: CASSRGLTGELFF.

The chain joins TRBV24-1 to TRBJ2-2, with D possibly TRBD1 on 5 matching bases. Germline V CDR1 and CDR2: KGHDR, SFDVKD. The V end lost 12 bases, the J end lost 6 bases, and 10 bases lay between the germline ends. This CDR3 comprises 11 residues. The DNA of the CDR3 is TGTGCCGTCTCACAGGCCGGGGAGCTGTTTTTT. It specifies CAVSQAGELFF.

This clone was recorded many times. This chain uses TRBV5-1 with TRBJ2-7; 8 bases align to TRBD2. The CDR3 consists of 14 residues. The V gene's germline CDR1 is SGHRS and CDR2 YFSETQ. Losses at the gene ends were 3 bases for V and 2 bases for J; bases not matched to a gene: 4. This CDR3 is CASSYERGPYEQYF. The CDR3 bases are TGCGCCAGCAGCTACGAGCGGGGGCCCTACGAGCAGTACTTC.

This chain joins TRBV5-1 and TRBJ1-1, with unresolved D. This CDR3 spans 14 amino acids. Trimming left V 5 bases short and J 4 bases short, with 15 bases between. CDR1 SGHRS and CDR2 YFSETQ come from the germline V gene. The CDR3 DNA sequence: TGCGCCAGCAGGGTGTTTTCGTCGGGCACTGAAGCTTTCTTT. Protein sequence: CASRVFSSGTEAFF.

Here the CDR3 reads CASSRGAGFGELFF. The CDR3 DNA reads as TGTGCCAGCTCGCGGGGGGCCGGATTCGGGGAGCTGTTTTTT. This chain joins TRBV18 and TRBJ2-2; 8 nucleotides align to TRBD2. The CDR3 has 14 residues. The trim removed 6 bases at V and 7 bases at J, leaving 7 bases unmatched. Germline CDR1 is KGHSH and CDR2 is LQKENI.

This rearrangement joins TRBV5-1 to TRBJ2-5; TRBD1 agrees at 10 bases. V was pared by 0 bases and J by 4 bases, with 3 bases of the junction left unmatched. The CDR3 runs to 15 residues. Germline CDR1 and CDR2: SGHRS and YFSETQ. The CDR3 sequence is CASSLAGDRGETQYF. The CDR3 nucleotides are TGCGCCAGCAGCTTGGCAGGGGACAGGGGAGAGACCCAGTACTTC. Together with reference TRBV5-1 and TRBJ2-5, the CDR3 gives the full variable domain: KAGVTQTPRYLIKTRGQQVTLSCSPISGHRSVSWYQQTPGQGLQFLFEYFSETQRNKGNFPGRFSGRQFSNSRSEMNVSTLELGDSALYLCASSLAGDRGETQYFGPGTRLLVL.

The rearrangement joins TRBV9 to TRBJ1-1; the D gene is possibly TRBD1 (6 bases). The CDR3 spans 18 residues. Per the germline V gene, CDR1 is SGDLS and CDR2 is YYNGEE. V was clipped by 3 bases and J by 3 bases, with 24 bases between them. CDR3: CASSDSGDRQSVDTEAFF. The CDR3, as DNA: TGTGCCAGCAGCGATTCAGGGGACCGACAATCCGTTGACACTGAAGCTTTCTTT.

The CDR3 nucleotides read TGTGCCACTTCCGGGACAGGGGTCTTAGAGCAGTACTTC. Translating it yields CATSGTGVLEQYF. The V and J genes are TRBV19 and TRBJ2-7, with 10 bases aligning to TRBD1. CDR1 LNHDA and CDR2 SQIVND come from the germline V gene (reference sequence). The CDR3 runs to 13 residues. The V segment lost 10 bases and the J segment 7 bases; nucleotides outside the gene matches: 10.

The count of this clone is one. The genes are TRBV5-1 and TRBJ1-4, with D possibly being TRBD1 (5 bases). V dropped 1 base and J dropped 7 bases, with 8 bases sitting between them. The CDR3 loop spans 13 amino acids. Germline CDR1 SGHRS, CDR2 YFSETQ. CDR3 in amino acids: CASSLIGAEKLFF. The CDR3 bases are TGCGCCAGCAGCTTGATAGGGGCTGAAAAACTGTTTTTT.

V and J are TRBV19 and TRBJ2-7; D is possibly TRBD2 (7 bases). The V gene's germline CDR1 is LNHDA and CDR2 SQIVND (reference sequence). The CDR3 length is 13 residues. The germline V and J ends were trimmed by 5 bases and 6 bases, with 14 bases remaining between them. The CDR3 DNA follows: TGTGCCAGTAGTGGGGGAGGGGGTCTCGAGCAGTACTTC. It specifies CASSGGGGLEQYF.

The chain joins TRBV28 to TRBJ1-2; 7 nucleotides align to TRBD1. Germline V gene sequence: CDR1 MDHEN, CDR2 SYDVKM. V was clipped by 7 bases and J by 6 bases; unmatched bases: 14. CDR3 length equals 15 residues. In nucleotides, the CDR3 is TGTGCCAGCATTCCGTCGACAGGGAAGGATGATGGCTACACCTTC. Protein product: CASIPSTGKDDGYTF.

V and J are TRBV21-1 and TRBJ1-5; the table's D call of TRBD1 was not tested on the DNA. TRBV21-1 is deemed a pseudogene. This CDR3 is 16 amino acids long. The CDR3 loop is CASSKVRGQSNQPQHF. The DNA of the CDR3 is TGTGCCAGCAGCAAAGTGAGGGGACAGAGCAATCAGCCCCAGCATTTT.

The chain is built from TRBV27 and TRBJ2-6; 7 nucleotides line up with TRBD1. CDR1 MNHEY and CDR2 SMNVEV come from the germline V gene (reference sequence). There are 17 residues in the CDR3. V dropped 2 bases and J dropped 2; count of bases not matched to a gene: 6. CDR3: CASSLRPGGTGANVLTF. The CDR3 DNA reads as TGTGCCAGCAGTTTACGCCCAGGGGGTACTGGGGCCAACGTCCTGACTTTC.

The sample holds a few counts of this clone. This chain links TRBV12-3 or TRBV12-4 with TRBJ1-2, with D perhaps matching TRBD1 (6 bases). The CDR3 loop spans 13 amino acids. Trimming shortened V by 6 bases and J by 6 bases, and 14 bases separated the two germline ends. The CDR3 is CASRKRTGHGYTF. CDR3 coding DNA: TGTGCCAGCAGAAAAAGAACAGGGCATGGCTACACCTTC.

V usage is TRBV28 and J usage is TRBJ1-2, with 8 bases lining up with TRBD1. Per the germline V gene, CDR1 is MDHEN and CDR2 is SYDVKM. The CDR3 is 17 residues long. The junction had 14 bases not matched to a gene; V was cut back by 5 bases and J by 3 bases. In nucleotides, the CDR3 is TGTGCCAGCAGTCCACCGGGACAGGAGCTCACTTACTATGGCTACACCTTC. Amino acids: CASSPPGQELTYYGYTF.

This rearrangement joins TRBV19 to TRBJ1-1; D gene ambiguous. The CDR3 totals 15 residues. Germline V gene lookup returns CDR1 LNHDA and CDR2 SQIVND (reference sequence). V gave up 5 bases and J gave up 4 bases, with 17 bases separating them. CDR3 DNA sequence: TGTGCCAGTAGTCCCTCACTAGTTTTTGGCACTGAAGCTTTCTTT. Translated: CASSPSLVFGTEAFF. Using reference TRBV19 and TRBJ1-1 for the parts outside the CDR3, the full variable domain is DGGITQSPKYLFRKEGQNVTLSCEQNLNHDAMYWYRQDPGQGLRLIYYSQIVNDFQKGDIAEGYSVSREKKESFPLTVTSAQKNPTAFYLCASSPSLVFGTEAFFGQGTRLTVV.